The entry below describes one T cell receptor (beta chain). What it recognizes is unknown. These data are taken from a study of cytomegalovirus exposure and HLA in healthy donors. Study findings and constraints: Indistinguishable V segments such as TRBV6-2 and TRBV6-3 were excluded.

Germline CDR1 reads MNHEY; CDR2 reads SVGAGI. The V and J ends lost 8 bases and 8 bases respectively, with 9 bases between them. The CDR3 loop spans 11 amino acids. The PCR employed 60 Vbeta primers together with 13 Jbeta primers. Data came from immunoSEQ multiplex PCR; TCRdb stores just in-frame clones and leaves some out. The sample shows around 130,000 clones, roughly 87% of them seen only once. This TCR was sampled from a woman aged 40 to 50 in good health and CMV-seronegative. The sequenced sample consisted of PBMCs. This chain joins TRBV6-5 and TRBJ1-4, with TRBD1 as a possible D gene (5 bases). CDR3 nucleotides: TGTGCCAGCGGGGCCGGGGAAAAACTGTTTTTT. Its protein product is CASGAGEKLFF.